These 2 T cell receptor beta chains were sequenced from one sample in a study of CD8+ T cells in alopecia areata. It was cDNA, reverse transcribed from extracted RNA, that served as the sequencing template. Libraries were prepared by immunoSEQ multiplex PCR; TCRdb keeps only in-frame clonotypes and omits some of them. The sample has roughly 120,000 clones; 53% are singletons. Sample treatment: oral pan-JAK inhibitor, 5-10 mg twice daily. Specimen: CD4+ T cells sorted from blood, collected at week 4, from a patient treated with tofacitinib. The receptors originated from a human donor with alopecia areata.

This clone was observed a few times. The CDR3 is CSVARVLATEAFF. The CDR3 DNA is TGCAGCGTTGCTCGTGTTTTGGCCACTGAAGCTTTCTTT. The rearrangement uses TRBV29-1 and TRBJ1-1, with D uncertain. CDR1 SQVTM and CDR2 ANQGSEA come from the germline V gene. The CDR3 spans 13 residues. The V end was cut by 4 bases, the J end by 4 bases, with 13 bases between.

CDR3 nucleotides: TGTGCCAGCAGTTTAAAACTAGCGCCCATGTACAATGAGCAGTTCTTC. This gives the protein CASSLKLAPMYNEQFF. This chain connects TRBV27 to TRBJ2-1; 7 nucleotides align to TRBD2. The CDR3 covers 16 residues. CDR1 MNHEY and CDR2 SMNVEV come from the germline V gene (reference sequence). The junction had 8 bases not matched to a gene; V was cut back by 2 bases and J by 4 bases.